Listed below are T cell receptor beta chains from one sample, sequenced in a study of T-cell memory formation after mild COVID-19. TCRdb re-called the 5' RACE reads with MiXCR, one entry per CDR3 protein. The sample carries about 290,000 distinct CDR3 sequences, about 20% recorded once. The material sequenced was PBMCs or a T cell subset sorted from them (not recorded which). The receptor set was obtained from a young man who had mild COVID-19 (a few samples of this study predate the infection). Cell type and time point are not known. The CDR3 runs from the conserved cysteine through the conserved F or W. D genes are given only for firm matches. The size field is filled for only some rows; it gives once, few, many or a size class.

TRBJ2-1 TRBV20-1 . . TGCAGTGCTAGAGGAGATGAGCAGTTCTTC CSARGDEQFF
TRBJ1-2 TRBV6-2/TRBV6-3 few . TGTGCCAGCAGTTTACGGGTTGCAGGGATTGGCAAGTATGGCTACACCTTC CASSLRVAGIGKYGYTF
TRBJ2-5 TRBV6-2/TRBV6-3 . TRBD1 TGTGCCAGCAGTTACTTGGGGACAGGGAAAGAGACCCAGTACTTC CASSYLGTGKETQYF
TRBJ1-5 TRBV18 . . TGTGCCAGCTCAACCTCACAGGGAAACAATCAGCCCCAGCATTTT CASSTSQGNNQPQHF
TRBJ2-3 TRBV15 . . TGTGCCACCAGCAGTCAGGGGTGGGATACGCAGTATTTT CATSSQGWDTQYF
TRBJ2-7 TRBV4-3 . TRBD2 TGCGCCAGCAGCCAAGAAGGCGGGGGGAGGTACGAGCAGTACTTC CASSQEGGGRYEQYF
TRBJ2-3 TRBV29-1 few . TGCAGCGTTGCAGGGGGGAGGCCGACAGATACGCAGTATTTT CSVAGGRPTDTQYF
TRBJ2-1 TRBV6-2/TRBV6-3 . TRBD1 TGTGCCAGCACCGAAGACAGGGCAGATGAGCAGTTCTTC CASTEDRADEQFF
TRBJ1-1 TRBV5-5 few . TGTGCCAGCAGCTCCCAGTACGGGGGGCTGAACACTGAAGCTTTCTTT CASSSQYGGLNTEAFF
TRBJ2-7 TRBV5-6 many . TGTGCCAGCAGCTTGGGGCCAGGACAGAGTAATACCTACGAGCAGTACTTC CASSLGPGQSNTYEQYF
TRBJ1-6 TRBV20-1 . . TGCAGTGCTAATAGGGGAACCTCTACGGATTCACCCCTCCACTTT CSANRGTSTDSPLHF
TRBJ2-7 TRBV6-5 . TRBD2 TGTGCCAGCAGTTACTCAGAGATAGCGGGGGGCCAGCAGTACTTC CASSYSEIAGGQQYF
TRBJ1-4 TRBV2 few . TGTGCCAGCAGTGCCGACATGATCGCTAATGAAAAACTGTTTTTT CASSADMIANEKLFF
TRBJ2-1 TRBV9 . TRBD2 TGTGCCAGCAGCGTATCGGGGGGTAACAATGAGCAGTTCTTC CASSVSGGNNEQFF
TRBJ1-4 TRBV12-1 . . TGTGCCAGCAGCTTTCGACAGAATGAAAAACTGTTTTTT CASSFRQNEKLFF
TRBJ1-6 TRBV7-2 . TRBD1 TGTGCCAGCAACATCTCACACAGAGGGACAGGCAATTCACCCCTCCACTTT CASNISHRGTGNSPLHF
TRBJ1-5 TRBV7-8 . . TGTGCCAGCAGCTTAGCGGGGATTTTTAATCAGCCCCAGCATTTT CASSLAGIFNQPQHF
TRBJ1-2 TRBV12-3/TRBV12-4 . . TGTGCCAGCAGTTTCCCCCCTCGAGACAGGAAAATATGTATTGGGGGCTACACCTTC CASSFPPRDRKICIGGYTF
TRBJ2-7 TRBV5-4 . . TGTGCCAGCAGCTTGAATCAGGGAACCGAGCAGTACTTC CASSLNQGTEQYF
TRBJ2-1 TRBV2 . . TGTGCCAGCACCCAGACCCTTAGGTTTGAGCAGTTCTTC CASTQTLRFEQFF
TRBJ2-3 TRBV5-1 many . TGCGCCAGCAGGGGCAGGCCGGGAGTAGATACGCAGTATTTT CASRGRPGVDTQYF
TRBJ2-5 TRBV11-1 . . TGTGCCAGCAGCGCAACTGGAGAGACCCAGTACTTC CASSATGETQYF
TRBJ1-2 TRBV12-3/TRBV12-4 few . TGTGCCAGCAGTCCGGGACGCACCTATGGCTACACCTTC CASSPGRTYGYTF
TRBJ1-1 TRBV12-3/TRBV12-4 . . TGTACCAGCAGTGGGACATACAGGTTAAATTTT CTSSGTYRLNF
TRBJ2-5 TRBV9 . . TGTGCCAGCAGCGGCAGTCAGGGGATGGAGACCCAGTACTTC CASSGSQGMETQYF
TRBJ2-1 TRBV9 few . TGTGCCAGCAGCAGGAGGATCGCCAATGAGCAGTTCTTC CASSRRIANEQFF
TRBJ1-1 TRBV7-8 few . TGTGCCAGCAGCTTAGAGCCAGGGGTGAACACTGAAGCTTTCTTT CASSLEPGVNTEAFF
TRBJ1-1 TRBV18 . TRBD1 TGTGCCAGCTCACCACAGGGACAGGGATTCGGTGAAGCTTTCTTT CASSPQGQGFGEAFF
TRBJ1-1 TRBV6-6 . . TGTGCCAGCAGTTCTACGACAGTTGCAGTCACTGAAGCTTTCTTT CASSSTTVAVTEAFF
TRBJ2-2 TRBV7-6 . . TGTGCCAGCAGCCGCCCGGGACCGTCCGGGGAGCTGTTTTTT CASSRPGPSGELFF
TRBJ1-1 TRBV15 few . TGTGCCACCAGCAGAGACCGGGGGGAAACTGAAGCTTTCTTT CATSRDRGETEAFF
TRBJ1-3 TRBV27 many . TGTGCCAGCAGTTTTGGCAGATGGGGAAACACCATATATTTT CASSFGRWGNTIYF
TRBJ2-7 TRBV30 . TRBD1 TGTGCCTGGCAGAAGCAGGGGGCCTCCGAGCAGTACTTC CAWQKQGASEQYF
TRBJ1-5 TRBV3-1 . . TGTGCCAGCAGCCAAGTTAATTCAGGGCAGCCCCAGCATTTT CASSQVNSGQPQHF
TRBJ2-1 TRBV5-1 many . TGCGCCAGCAGCTTGGATGGGGAATACAATGAGCAGTTCTTC CASSLDGEYNEQFF
TRBJ2-5 TRBV15 . TRBD2 TGTGCCACCAGCAGTTTGACTAGCTGGCAGGGGACCCAGTACTTC CATSSLTSWQGTQYF
TRBJ2-5 TRBV12-3/TRBV12-4 . . TGTGCCAGCAGTTTAGCGGGGGGCCAATTCACCCAGTACTTC CASSLAGGQFTQYF
TRBJ2-3 TRBV18 once TRBD1 TGTGCCAGCTCACTTGTCGACAGGGGGCCACATACGCAGTATTTT CASSLVDRGPHTQYF
TRBJ2-2 TRBV5-1 . TRBD2 TGCGCCAGCAGCCCTAGACTAGCGGTATACACCGGGGAGCTGTTTTTT CASSPRLAVYTGELFF
TRBJ1-5 TRBV11-2 . . TGTGCCAGCAGCGCTGACAGATATCAGCCCCAGCATTTT CASSADRYQPQHF
TRBJ1-1 TRBV7-9 few . TGTGCCAGCAGCTCTTTTGGGTCCCAGGGTGTCACTGAAGCTTTCTTT CASSSFGSQGVTEAFF
TRBJ2-1 TRBV4-3 . . TGCGCCAGCAGCCGGGGACTGATTGTCGATGAGCAGTTCTTC CASSRGLIVDEQFF
TRBJ1-3 TRBV6-5 . . TGTGCCAGCAGTTACTTCCCAGTCTCTGGAAACACCATATATTTT CASSYFPVSGNTIYF